Each of the 5 T cell receptor beta chains below was sequenced from the same sample in a study of T cell repertoires in cytomegalovirus infection. Via MiXCR, TCRdb re-called the reads, giving one row per CDR3 protein. This repertoire shows over 90,000 distinct CDR3 sequences, approximately 15% found once; its top ten account for roughly 8%. The sequencing sample was made of PBMCs. The receptors were gathered from a human donor in good health (CMV status not recorded). Some clones in this sample may be carry-over from other donors' samples.

CDR3 in amino acids: CSAATFSGANVLTF. The CDR3 DNA reads TGCAGTGCTGCGACTTTTTCTGGGGCCAACGTCCTGACTTTC. The chain links TRBV20-1 to TRBJ2-6; D gene uncertain. Germline V gives CDR1 DFQATT, CDR2 SNEGSKA (reference sequence). The CDR3 is made up of 14 amino acids. Between the trimmed V and J ends, which lost 5 bases and 1 base, there was a span of 9 bases.

This clonotype has more than one count but fewer than ten. The gene calls are TRBV29-1 and TRBJ1-2; the match to TRBD1 covers 9 bases. The V gene end was trimmed by 1 base and the J gene end by 5 bases; junction bases not matched to a gene: 8. This CDR3 region has 15 residues. CDR1 and CDR2 from the germline V gene are SQVTM and ANQGSEA. The CDR3 reads CSVEGRNRGQYGYTF. DNA of the CDR3: TGCAGCGTTGAAGGACGAAACAGGGGGCAATATGGCTACACCTTC.

This clonotype was found a few times. This chain connects TRBV20-1 to TRBJ2-5; D uncertain. The germline CDR1 and CDR2 sequences are DFQATT and SNEGSKA (reference sequence). With 6 bases removed from V and 4 bases from J, the gap between germline ends came to 15 bases. There are 13 residues in the CDR3. Here the CDR3 reads CSAPLGPPETQYF. CDR3 sequence (DNA): TGCAGTGCGCCTCTAGGGCCTCCAGAGACCCAGTACTTC.

This clonotype came up many times. The gene calls are TRBV12-3 or TRBV12-4 and TRBJ1-1; TRBD1 aligns across 8 bases. Trimming removed 5 bases from V and 11 bases from J; junction bases left unmatched: 13. The CDR3 contains 14 residues. The CDR3 region has the DNA TGTGCCAGCAGTATTCGCGGACAGGGACGCCAGGCTTTCTTT. Its translation: CASSIRGQGRQAFF.

This clonotype has a handful of counts. The J gene is TRBJ2-7, the V gene TRBV6-2 or TRBV6-3; 8 bases fit TRBD1. Germline V lookup: CDR1 MNHEY, CDR2 SVGEGT. The CDR3 length is 16 residues. After removal of 3 bases from V and 5 bases from J, the junction contained 12 bases not matched to a gene. CDR3 nucleotides: TGTGCCAGCAGTTATGAGGCGGTGCAGGGGGCCAACGAGCAGTACTTC. This translates into CASSYEAVQGANEQYF.